This T cell receptor beta chain was sequenced in a study of shared clonotypes between healthy human individuals. The repertoire was sequenced with immunoSEQ multiplex PCR; TCRdb's copy has only in-frame clones and lacks some. The sample shows about 490,000 clones, 65% to 80% of them seen only once. From germline, CDR1 is SGHRS and CDR2 YFSETQ. Unmatched junction bases numbered 5, after V lost 2 bases and J lost 5 bases. This CDR3 contains 14 residues. V and J are TRBV5-1 and TRBJ2-7, with 9 bases that match TRBD1. Source material: PBMCs. The sequence came from a woman aged 35 to 49 in good health. Some clones in this sample may be carry-over from other donors' samples. The CDR3 protein is CASSLRTGVDEQYF. CDR3 in DNA: TGCGCCAGCAGCTTACGGACAGGGGTCGACGAGCAGTACTTC.